This T cell receptor beta chain comes out of a study of lymphopenia after photon versus proton radiotherapy. A remark on this clone: Its antigen is undetermined.

The protocol was immunoSEQ multiplex PCR, while the TCRdb copy is restricted to in-frame clones and leaves out a portion. This table has some 25,000 clones, more than 90% appearing once. Between the trimmed V and J ends, which lost 1 base and 0 bases, there was a span of 3 bases. The CDR3 runs to 13 residues. Germline lookup yields CDR1 SSHAT and CDR2 FNYEAQ (reference sequence). Study-level points and caveats: After the lymphocyte nadir, photon-treated repertoires showed oligoclonal expansion, especially of CD8+ Temra cells. Post-nadir TCR diversity decline inversely tracked overall survival among those who died. Proton therapy kept repertoires fairly stable, unlike photons, which gained effector/memory cells. Only patients who died were analyzed for survival; proton advantage is unproven.

The specimen was peripheral blood, collected from a patient treated with photon-based radiotherapy. The chain links TRBV7-7 to TRBJ1-1; unclear D gene. The sequence derives from a woman between 50 and 59 years old with cholangiocarcinoma. The CDR3 sequence is CASSLGMNTEAFF. For the CDR3, the DNA is TGTGCCAGCAGCTTAGGGATGAACACTGAAGCTTTCTTT.